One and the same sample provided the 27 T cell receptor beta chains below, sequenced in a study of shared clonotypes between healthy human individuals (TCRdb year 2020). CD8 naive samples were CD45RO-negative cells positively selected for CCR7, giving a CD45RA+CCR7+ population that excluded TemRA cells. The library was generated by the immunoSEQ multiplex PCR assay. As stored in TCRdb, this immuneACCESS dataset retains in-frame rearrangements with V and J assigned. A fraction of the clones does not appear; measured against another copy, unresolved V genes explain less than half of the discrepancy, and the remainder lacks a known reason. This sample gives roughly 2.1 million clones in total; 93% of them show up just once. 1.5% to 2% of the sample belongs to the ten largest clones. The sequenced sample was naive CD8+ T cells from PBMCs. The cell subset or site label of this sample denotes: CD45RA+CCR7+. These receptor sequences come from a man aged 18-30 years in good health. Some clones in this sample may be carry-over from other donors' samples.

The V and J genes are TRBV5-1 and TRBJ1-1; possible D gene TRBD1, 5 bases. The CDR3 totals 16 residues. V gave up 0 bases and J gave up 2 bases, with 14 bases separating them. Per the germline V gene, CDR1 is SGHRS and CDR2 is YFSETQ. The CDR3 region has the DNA TGCGCCAGCAGCTTGGATGCCAGGGCAATTAACACTGAAGCTTTCTTT. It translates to CASSLDARAINTEAFF.

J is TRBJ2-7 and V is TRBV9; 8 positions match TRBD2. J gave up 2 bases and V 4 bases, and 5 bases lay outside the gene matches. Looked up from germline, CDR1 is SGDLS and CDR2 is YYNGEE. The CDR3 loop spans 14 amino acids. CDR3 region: CASSPGGSAYEQYF. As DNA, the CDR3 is TGTGCCAGCAGCCCGGGAGGGAGCGCCTACGAGCAGTACTTC.

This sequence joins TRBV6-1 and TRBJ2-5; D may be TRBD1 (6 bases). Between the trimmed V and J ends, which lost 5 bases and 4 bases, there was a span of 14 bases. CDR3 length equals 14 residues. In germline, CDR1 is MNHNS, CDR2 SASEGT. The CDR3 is CASSLYRVRETQYF. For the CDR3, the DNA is TGTGCCAGCAGTCTATACAGGGTACGAGAGACCCAGTACTTC.

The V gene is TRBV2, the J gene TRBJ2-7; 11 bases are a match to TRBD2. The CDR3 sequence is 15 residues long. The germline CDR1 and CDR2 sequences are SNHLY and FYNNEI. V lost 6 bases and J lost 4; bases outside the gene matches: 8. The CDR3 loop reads CASRTIAGGPYEQYF. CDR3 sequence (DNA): TGTGCCAGCAGGACGATAGCGGGAGGGCCGTACGAGCAGTACTTC.

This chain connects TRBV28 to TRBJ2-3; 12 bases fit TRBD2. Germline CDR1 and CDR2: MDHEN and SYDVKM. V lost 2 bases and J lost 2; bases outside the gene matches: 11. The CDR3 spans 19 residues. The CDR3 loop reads CASSLMGGTSGPHTDTQYF. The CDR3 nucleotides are TGTGCCAGCAGTTTAATGGGAGGGACTAGCGGGCCACACACAGATACGCAGTATTTT.

CDR3 residues: CASRITGSAKNIQYF. Written as DNA, the CDR3 is TGTGCCAGCAGGATAACAGGGTCGGCCAAAAACATTCAGTACTTC. The chain couples TRBV28 to TRBJ2-4; D possibly corresponds to TRBD1 (6 bases). The CDR3 runs to 15 residues. CDR1 MDHEN and CDR2 SYDVKM come from the germline V gene. V was pared by 6 bases and J by 1 base, with 13 bases between.

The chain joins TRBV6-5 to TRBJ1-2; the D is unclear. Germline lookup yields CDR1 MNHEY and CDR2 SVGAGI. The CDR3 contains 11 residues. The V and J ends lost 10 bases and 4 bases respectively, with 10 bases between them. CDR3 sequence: CATRDLYGYTF. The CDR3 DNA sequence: TGTGCCACCCGTGACCTCTATGGCTACACCTTC.

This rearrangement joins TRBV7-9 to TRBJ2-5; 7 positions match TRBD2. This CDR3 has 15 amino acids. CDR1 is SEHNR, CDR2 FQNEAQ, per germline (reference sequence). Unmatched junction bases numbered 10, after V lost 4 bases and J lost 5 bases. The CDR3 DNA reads TGTGCCAGCAGCTCCTCACAGCGGGACTGGGAGACCCAGTACTTC. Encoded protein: CASSSSQRDWETQYF.

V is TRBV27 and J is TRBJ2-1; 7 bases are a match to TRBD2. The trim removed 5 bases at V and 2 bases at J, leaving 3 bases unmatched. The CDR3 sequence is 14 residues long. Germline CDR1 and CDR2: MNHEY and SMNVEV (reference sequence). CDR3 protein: CASSQRGTYNEQFF. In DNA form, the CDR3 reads TGTGCCAGCAGTCAGCGGGGAACCTACAATGAGCAGTTCTTC.

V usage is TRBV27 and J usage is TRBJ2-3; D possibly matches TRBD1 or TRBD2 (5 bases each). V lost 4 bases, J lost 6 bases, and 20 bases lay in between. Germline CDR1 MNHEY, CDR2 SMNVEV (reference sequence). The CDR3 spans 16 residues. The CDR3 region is CASSSPPGLPGDTQYF. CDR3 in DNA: TGTGCCAGCAGTTCCCCCCCCGGACTCCCAGGGGATACGCAGTATTTT.

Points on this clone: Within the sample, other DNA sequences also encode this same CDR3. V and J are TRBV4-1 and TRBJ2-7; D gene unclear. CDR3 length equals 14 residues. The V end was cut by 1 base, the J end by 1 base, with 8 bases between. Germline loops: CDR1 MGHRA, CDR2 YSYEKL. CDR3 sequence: CASSQGGVSYEQYF. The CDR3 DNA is TGCGCCAGCAGCCAAGGTGGAGTTTCCTACGAGCAGTACTTC.

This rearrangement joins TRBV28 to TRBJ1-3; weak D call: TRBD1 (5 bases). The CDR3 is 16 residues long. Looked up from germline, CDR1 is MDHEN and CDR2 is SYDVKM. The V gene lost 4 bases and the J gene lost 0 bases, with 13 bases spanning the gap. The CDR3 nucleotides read TGTGCCAGCAGTTCCCTTCGGGGGATCTCTGGAAACACCATATATTTT. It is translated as CASSSLRGISGNTIYF.

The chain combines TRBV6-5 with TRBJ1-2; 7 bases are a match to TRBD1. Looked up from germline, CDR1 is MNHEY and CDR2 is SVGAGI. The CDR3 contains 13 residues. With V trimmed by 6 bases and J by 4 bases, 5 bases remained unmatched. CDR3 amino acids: CASSPGQLYGYTF. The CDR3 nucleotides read TGTGCCAGCAGCCCGGGACAGCTCTATGGCTACACCTTC.

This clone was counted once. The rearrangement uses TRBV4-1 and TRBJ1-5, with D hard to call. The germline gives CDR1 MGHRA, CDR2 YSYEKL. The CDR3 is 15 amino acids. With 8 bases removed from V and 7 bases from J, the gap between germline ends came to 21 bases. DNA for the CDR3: TGCGCCAGCCCTTTCGTCTATTCGCGTGGGCAGCCCCAGCATTTT. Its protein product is CASPFVYSRGQPQHF.

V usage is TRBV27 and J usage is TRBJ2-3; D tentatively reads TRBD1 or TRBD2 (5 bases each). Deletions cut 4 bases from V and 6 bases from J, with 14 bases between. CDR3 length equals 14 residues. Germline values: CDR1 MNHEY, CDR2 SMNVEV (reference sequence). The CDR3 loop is CASSSRGDRDTQYF. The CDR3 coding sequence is TGTGCCAGCAGTTCGCGAGGGGATAGGGATACGCAGTATTTT.

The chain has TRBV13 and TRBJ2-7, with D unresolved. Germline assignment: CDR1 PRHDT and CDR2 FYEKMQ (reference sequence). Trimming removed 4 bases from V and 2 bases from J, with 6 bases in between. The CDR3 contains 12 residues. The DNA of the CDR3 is TGTGCCAGCAGCTCCAAGCCCTACGAGCAGTACTTC. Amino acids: CASSSKPYEQYF.

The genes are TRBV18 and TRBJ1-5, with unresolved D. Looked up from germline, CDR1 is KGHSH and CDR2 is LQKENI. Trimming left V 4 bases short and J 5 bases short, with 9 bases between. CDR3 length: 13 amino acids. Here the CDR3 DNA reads TGTGCCAGCTCACTAGAGAGGGATCAGCCCCAGCATTTT. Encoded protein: CASSLERDQPQHF.

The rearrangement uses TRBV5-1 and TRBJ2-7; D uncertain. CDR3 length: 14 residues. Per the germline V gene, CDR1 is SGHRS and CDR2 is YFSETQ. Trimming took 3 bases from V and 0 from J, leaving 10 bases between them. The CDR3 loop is CASSSGSSSYEQYF. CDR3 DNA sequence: TGCGCCAGCAGCTCCGGGTCCAGCTCCTACGAGCAGTACTTC.

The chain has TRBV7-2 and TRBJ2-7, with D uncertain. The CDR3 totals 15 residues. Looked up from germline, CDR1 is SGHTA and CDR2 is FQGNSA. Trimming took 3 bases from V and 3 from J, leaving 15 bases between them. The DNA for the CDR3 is TGTGCCAGCAGCTTTTTGGGTCTGGGCTACTACGAGCAGTACTTC. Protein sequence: CASSFLGLGYYEQYF.

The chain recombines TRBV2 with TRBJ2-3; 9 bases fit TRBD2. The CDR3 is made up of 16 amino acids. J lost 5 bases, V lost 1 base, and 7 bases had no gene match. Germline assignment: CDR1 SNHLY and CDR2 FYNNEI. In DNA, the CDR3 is TGTGCCAGCAGTGAAGAAGCTAGCGGGATGTTAGATACGCAGTATTTT. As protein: CASSEEASGMLDTQYF.

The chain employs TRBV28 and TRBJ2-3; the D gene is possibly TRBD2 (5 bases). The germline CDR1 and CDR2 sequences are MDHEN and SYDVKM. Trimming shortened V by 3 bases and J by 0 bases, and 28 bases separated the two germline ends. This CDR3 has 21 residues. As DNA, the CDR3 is TGTGCCAGCAGTTTGTCCGAAACCGATATTGACTATCCCGAGAGCACAGATACGCAGTATTTT. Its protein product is CASSLSETDIDYPESTDTQYF.

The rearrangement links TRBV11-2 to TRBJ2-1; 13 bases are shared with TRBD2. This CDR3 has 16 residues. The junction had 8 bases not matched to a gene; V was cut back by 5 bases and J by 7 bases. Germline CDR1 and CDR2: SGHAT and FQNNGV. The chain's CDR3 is CASSLTSGRGSNEQFF. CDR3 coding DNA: TGTGCCAGCAGCCTAACTAGCGGGAGGGGAAGTAATGAGCAGTTCTTC.

The DNA for the CDR3 is TGTGCCAGTAGTGTCGACAGGGGGATGAACACTGAAGCTTTCTTT. Its protein product is CASSVDRGMNTEAFF. V usage is TRBV19 and J usage is TRBJ1-1, with 9 bases aligning to TRBD1. V gave up 5 bases and J gave up 0 bases; unmatched junction bases: 4. Germline CDR1 is LNHDA and CDR2 is SQIVND (reference sequence). The CDR3 has 15 residues. The complete variable domain, with remaining parts taken from reference TRBV19 and TRBJ1-1, reads DGGITQSPKYLFRKEGQNVTLSCEQNLNHDAMYWYRQDPGQGLRLIYYSQIVNDFQKGDIAEGYSVSREKKESFPLTVTSAQKNPTAFYLCASSVDRGMNTEAFFGQGTRLTVV.

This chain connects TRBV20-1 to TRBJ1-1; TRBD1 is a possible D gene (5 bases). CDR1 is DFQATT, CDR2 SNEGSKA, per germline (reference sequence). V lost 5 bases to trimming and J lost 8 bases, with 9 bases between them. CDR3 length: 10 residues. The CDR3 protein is CSAWGREAFF. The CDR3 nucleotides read TGCAGTGCTTGGGGGAGGGAAGCTTTCTTT.

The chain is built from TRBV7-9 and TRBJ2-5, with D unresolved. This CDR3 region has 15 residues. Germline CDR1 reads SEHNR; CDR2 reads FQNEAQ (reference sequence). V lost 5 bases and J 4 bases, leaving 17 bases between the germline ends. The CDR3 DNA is TGTGCCAGCAGCCCCGAGTTAACCTGGGGAGAGACCCAGTACTTC. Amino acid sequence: CASSPELTWGETQYF.

CDR3 region: CASSLPNRGSTEAFF. The CDR3 nucleotides read TGTGCCAGCAGTTTACCGAACAGGGGGTCCACTGAAGCTTTCTTT. The genes are TRBV28 and TRBJ1-1; 8 nucleotides line up with TRBD1. The CDR3 runs 15 residues. The ends lost 2 bases at V and 4 bases at J; junction bases unmatched: 6. The germline V gene encodes CDR1 MDHEN and CDR2 SYDVKM.

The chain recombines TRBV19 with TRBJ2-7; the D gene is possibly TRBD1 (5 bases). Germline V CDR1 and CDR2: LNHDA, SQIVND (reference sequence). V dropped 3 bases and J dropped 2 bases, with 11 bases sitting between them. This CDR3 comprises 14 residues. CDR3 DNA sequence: TGTGCCAGTAGTATGGGTCAGACAGCCTACGAGCAGTACTTC. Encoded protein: CASSMGQTAYEQYF.